This T cell receptor (beta chain) was captured in a study of shared clonotypes between healthy human individuals. Whole-study findings and limits: Clonotypes which were not shared had lower generation probabilities than clonotypes that all four donors shared. Shared clonotypes: approximately 5% naive CD4, roughly 4% naive CD8, less than 2.5% memory CD4, under 0.5% memory CD8.

Concerning this clone itself: Its specificity is not known.

Naive CD8 cells were CD45RO-negative, positively selected for CCR7, excluding terminally differentiated effector memory CD45RA+ cells. Repertoires were generated with immunoSEQ multiplex PCR, while TCRdb's copy carries only in-frame clones and drops some. The sample gives 2 million to 2.5 million clones, under 95% of which show up once; roughly 1.7% is in the top ten. Sequencing used naive CD8+ T cells from PBMCs. The TCR sequence derives from a man younger than 35 in good health. Some clones in this sample may be carry-over from other donors' samples.

The CDR3 sequence: CATSRDLGSTNYGYTF. For the CDR3, the DNA is TGTGCCACCAGCAGAGATCTGGGCAGCACTAACTATGGCTACACCTTC. J is TRBJ1-2 and V is TRBV15; D is undetermined. V was cut by 0 bases and J by 0 bases, with 11 bases left in between. The V gene's germline CDR1 is LNHNV and CDR2 YYDKDF (reference sequence). The CDR3 is 16 amino acids.